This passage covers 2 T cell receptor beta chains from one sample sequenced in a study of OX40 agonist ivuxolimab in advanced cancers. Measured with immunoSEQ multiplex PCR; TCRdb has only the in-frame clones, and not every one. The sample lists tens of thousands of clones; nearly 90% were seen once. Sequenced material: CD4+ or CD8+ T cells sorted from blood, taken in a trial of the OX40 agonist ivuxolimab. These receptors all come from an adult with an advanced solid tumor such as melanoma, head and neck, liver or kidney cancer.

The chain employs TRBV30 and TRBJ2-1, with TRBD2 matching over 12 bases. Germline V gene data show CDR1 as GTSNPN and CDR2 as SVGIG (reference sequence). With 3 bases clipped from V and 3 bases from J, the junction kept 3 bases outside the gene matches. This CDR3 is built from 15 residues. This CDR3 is CAWSGTSGFYNEQFF. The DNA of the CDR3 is TGTGCCTGGAGCGGGACTAGCGGGTTCTACAATGAGCAGTTCTTC.

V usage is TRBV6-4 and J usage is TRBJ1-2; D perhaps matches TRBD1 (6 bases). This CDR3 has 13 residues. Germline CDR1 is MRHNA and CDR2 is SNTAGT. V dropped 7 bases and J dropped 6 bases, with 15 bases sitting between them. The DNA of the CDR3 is TGTGCCAGCAATAACAGGGATAGAAATGGCTACACCTTC. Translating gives CASNNRDRNGYTF.